These T cell receptor beta chains were read from a single sample in a study of identical twins. TCRdb re-called the 5' RACE reads with MiXCR, one entry per CDR3 protein. The profile shows hundreds of thousands of distinct CDR3 sequences, 8% to 9% of them singletons. This same sample was also part of a study on yellow fever vaccine responses in identical twins.

Sequences were obtained from memory (CD45RO+) T cells sorted from blood. The receptor source for this set is a woman between 18 and 29 years old in good health. CDR3s leave out the opening cysteine and the closing phenylalanine or tryptophan. Fields, in order: V gene, CDR3 protein.

v_call: TRBV6-1
cdr3_aa: ASSEATGSYNEQF

v_call: TRBV3-1
cdr3_aa: ASSHSSGGTGAF

v_call: TRBV11-2
cdr3_aa: ASGGRATEGNSPLH

v_call: TRBV6-2/TRBV6-3
cdr3_aa: ASSYDPGLAANTGELF

v_call: TRBV5-4
cdr3_aa: ASSLQGQNEKLF

v_call: TRBV28
cdr3_aa: ASSSLGTGTNNEQF

v_call: TRBV29-1
cdr3_aa: SAREAEQY

v_call: TRBV6-1
cdr3_aa: ASSLWGPGELF

v_call: TRBV12-3/TRBV12-4
cdr3_aa: ASSFDRAYGYT

v_call: TRBV4-1
cdr3_aa: ASSQETQNPRQY

v_call: TRBV19
cdr3_aa: ASSKNRGLDTQY

v_call: TRBV28
cdr3_aa: ASSLGTGSFNQPQH

v_call: TRBV19
cdr3_aa: ASRHLAGAEAF

v_call: TRBV10-1
cdr3_aa: ASSESYKRDSQEQF

v_call: TRBV12-3/TRBV12-4
cdr3_aa: ASRPGPSNEQF

v_call: TRBV6-2/TRBV6-3
cdr3_aa: ASDPKGGGANVLT

v_call: TRBV7-3
cdr3_aa: ASNLKGGVDKSHEQY

v_call: TRBV5-6
cdr3_aa: ASSLIIQRDTNTEAF

v_call: TRBV11-2
cdr3_aa: ASSLSGLDHNEQF

v_call: TRBV25-1
cdr3_aa: AHGRKITGELF

v_call: TRBV5-6
cdr3_aa: ASSIPGTGALAKNIQY

v_call: TRBV4-1
cdr3_aa: ASSASGPSGRANEQF

v_call: TRBV5-1
cdr3_aa: ASSIEGRDGYT

v_call: TRBV10-3
cdr3_aa: AISEPRLDTGELF

v_call: TRBV7-6
cdr3_aa: ASSAFLSRELF

v_call: TRBV5-6
cdr3_aa: ASSFRSGTNTGELF

v_call: TRBV20-1
cdr3_aa: SARETGREGEAF

v_call: TRBV4-1
cdr3_aa: ASSQGGGSSGANVLT

v_call: TRBV6-5
cdr3_aa: ASSYIRGRQPQH

v_call: TRBV12-3/TRBV12-4
cdr3_aa: ASSFPLRLGNEQF

v_call: TRBV2
cdr3_aa: ASRPGRSEMNEQY

v_call: TRBV15
cdr3_aa: ATSRAGLAGMNSYEQY

v_call: TRBV11-2
cdr3_aa: ASNGQGAGTEAF

v_call: TRBV12-3/TRBV12-4
cdr3_aa: ASSFPAGGVDTQY

v_call: TRBV4-2
cdr3_aa: ASSQVAGGPDEQF

v_call: TRBV2
cdr3_aa: ASTLWVAGTYEQF

v_call: TRBV5-1
cdr3_aa: ASSGIAGVTQY

v_call: TRBV7-9
cdr3_aa: ASSPRSGGAGNEQF

v_call: TRBV10-3
cdr3_aa: AISESGDTGANVLT

v_call: TRBV7-9
cdr3_aa: ASSPGQNQPQH

v_call: TRBV5-1
cdr3_aa: ASSLATGGAYGYT

v_call: TRBV7-8
cdr3_aa: ASSLERTSGSHQY

v_call: TRBV12-3/TRBV12-4
cdr3_aa: ASSRQGWPEAF

v_call: TRBV2
cdr3_aa: ASSTSSGRRLGNEQF

v_call: TRBV29-1
cdr3_aa: SVEKTTGEQY

v_call: TRBV12-3/TRBV12-4
cdr3_aa: ASSPGTGAREKLF